The sequence of this T cell receptor (beta chain) was determined in a study of control samples from healthy donors and cancer patients. Clones were read by immunoSEQ multiplex PCR, and TCRdb kept only the in-frame ones, dropping some. The sample includes 100,000 to 150,000 clones, about 90% of them seen just once. CDR3 length: 15 amino acids. After removal of 6 bases from V and 6 bases from J, the junction contained 11 bases not matched to a gene. The germline gives CDR1 LGHDT, CDR2 YNNKEL (reference sequence). The sequenced sample was blood. The sequence was obtained from a man aged 18 to 30 in good health. The chain joins TRBV3-1 (or the pseudogene TRBV3-2) to TRBJ2-7, with TRBD2 identical over 10 bases. As DNA, the CDR3 is TGTGCCAGCAGAAGCAGCGGGAGGGCCATCTTCGAGCAGTACTTC. Its protein is CASRSSGRAIFEQYF.